This T cell receptor beta chain was captured by sequencing in a study of shared clonotypes between healthy human individuals. Study conclusions and caveats: A handful of donors showed sharing of about 5.5% of naive CD4 clonotypes. Relative to their counterparts shared across all four donors, non-shared clonotypes exhibited diminished generation probabilities.

Germline CDR1 and CDR2: SGHKS and YYEKEE (reference sequence). CDR3 size: 14 residues. Between the trimmed V and J ends, which lost 1 base and 0 bases, there was a span of 7 bases. Concerning this clone itself: The antigen is unknown.

Generated by immunoSEQ multiplex PCR, the TCRdb table keeps only in-frame clones and is missing some. The sample yields hundreds of thousands of clones, roughly 97% seen once. Donors were Caucasian adults residing in Nashville, Tennessee, USA. V and J are TRBV5-5 and TRBJ1-2; D unclear. Material: naive CD4+ T cells sorted from blood. Subset reported: CD45RA+ positively selected. The receptor comes from a woman aged 30 to 39 in good health. The CDR3 DNA sequence: TGTGCCAGCAGCTTGACAGTCACTAACTATGGCTACACCTTC. Translating gives CASSLTVTNYGYTF.